The clone carrying this T cell receptor beta chain was seen more than once but under ten times. Its antigen is not known. The record originates from a study of graft-versus-host responses after intestinal transplantation. Overall study: Each recipient received anti-thymocyte globulin induction, then tacrolimus and steroids for 3 to 4 years.

Using immunoSEQ multiplex PCR, the repertoire was profiled, and TCRdb retains in-frame clones only, with some absent. The sample records some 95,000 clones, around 90% being singletons. From germline, CDR1 is SGHNT and CDR2 YYREEE (reference sequence). Trimming removed 4 bases from V and 2 bases from J; junction bases left unmatched: 11. This CDR3 contains 16 residues. The source material was unstimulated CD8+ T cells sorted from spleen or lymph node cells, sampled before intestinal transplant. The genes are TRBV5-4 and TRBJ2-7, with TRBD2 matching over 8 bases. The receptor comes from a human donor who received an intestinal transplant. This CDR3 is CASSPGPGGLTYEQYF. In DNA, the CDR3 is TGTGCCAGCAGCCCAGGTCCGGGAGGGCTAACCTACGAGCAGTACTTC.